The 10 T cell receptor beta chains below come from one sample, sequenced in a study of T cell responses to AZD1222 COVID-19 vaccine. TCRdb keeps only in-frame clones here, not all; method: immunoSEQ multiplex PCR. This table has roughly 110,000 clones, around 89% appearing once. The sample was peripheral blood, taken on day 0 of AZD1222 vaccination. The source of these receptors is an adult in good health.

V and J are TRBV5-1 and TRBJ2-7; D is tentatively TRBD1 or TRBD2 (6 bases each). Germline CDR1 reads SGHRS; CDR2 reads YFSETQ. V lost 5 bases and J 3 bases, leaving 15 bases between the germline ends. There are 14 residues in the CDR3. The CDR3 sequence is CASSSGAFFYEQYF. As DNA, the CDR3 is TGCGCCAGCAGTTCGGGGGCGTTCTTCTACGAGCAGTACTTC.

This clone was counted a single time. The rearrangement joins TRBV19 to TRBJ1-5; TRBD1 might be the D (5 bases). This CDR3 is 15 amino acids long. V dropped 1 base and J dropped 7 bases, with 14 bases sitting between them. The germline CDR1 and CDR2 sequences are LNHDA and SQIVND (reference sequence). CDR3 region: CASSIGAGQGQPQHF. The DNA for the CDR3 is TGTGCCAGTAGTATAGGGGCGGGGCAAGGGCAGCCCCAGCATTTT.

The chain recombines TRBV4-1 with TRBJ1-1; D is unclear. This CDR3 comprises 13 residues. Germline values: CDR1 MGHRA, CDR2 YSYEKL. V shed 4 bases and J shed 1 base, with 7 bases lying between them. In DNA form, the CDR3 reads TGCGCCAGCAGCCTAGGGAGGAACACTGAAGCTTTCTTT. Translating it yields CASSLGRNTEAFF.

V is TRBV6-2 or TRBV6-3 and J is TRBJ1-1; D is perhaps TRBD1 (5 bases). V dropped 4 bases and J dropped 4 bases, with 10 bases sitting between them. CDR1 is MNHEY and CDR2 is SVGEGT in the germline V gene. This CDR3 is built from 13 residues. This CDR3 reads CASSSQGGTEAFF. Here the CDR3 DNA reads TGTGCCAGCAGTTCCCAGGGTGGCACTGAAGCTTTCTTT.

V is TRBV4-1 and J is TRBJ2-7; 7 bases align to TRBD2. The CDR3 extends over 14 amino acids. Per the germline V gene, CDR1 is MGHRA and CDR2 is YSYEKL. V shed 4 bases and J 2 bases; nucleotides not matched to a gene: 5. In nucleotides, the CDR3 is TGCGCCAGCAGCCCACTAGCGTTGACCTACGAGCAGTACTTC. Amino acids: CASSPLALTYEQYF.

The chain uses TRBV28 and TRBJ2-1, with D unclear. Between the trimmed V and J ends, which lost 4 bases and 8 bases, there was a span of 6 bases. The CDR3 extends over 11 amino acids. Germline V gene data show CDR1 as MDHEN and CDR2 as SYDVKM. CDR3 loop: CASSSWDEQFF. The CDR3 DNA sequence: TGTGCCAGCAGTTCGTGGGATGAGCAGTTCTTC. Complete variable domain (other parts from reference TRBV28 and TRBJ2-1): DVKVTQSSRYLVKRTGEKVFLECVQDMDHENMFWYRQDPGLGLRLIYFSYDVKMKEKGDIPEGYSVSREKKERFSLILESASTNQTSMYLCASSSWDEQFFGPGTRLTVL.

The chain uses TRBV4-3 and TRBJ2-2; 8 bases agree with TRBD1. Germline values: CDR1 LGHNA, CDR2 YSLEER. The CDR3 runs to 16 residues. Trimming at V came to 3 bases and at J to 6 bases, leaving 9 bases not matched to a gene. CDR3 loop: CASSQEGTGRPGELFF. The CDR3 DNA follows: TGCGCCAGCAGCCAGGAGGGGACAGGTCGGCCCGGGGAGCTGTTTTTT.

J is TRBJ2-2 and V is TRBV7-7; D not resolved. The germline V and J ends were trimmed by 3 bases and 1 base, with 6 bases remaining between them. CDR3 length: 14 residues. Germline lookup yields CDR1 SSHAT and CDR2 FNYEAQ (reference sequence). The CDR3 sequence: CASSFGQNTGELFF. The CDR3 DNA follows: TGTGCCAGCAGCTTCGGGCAGAACACCGGGGAGCTGTTTTTT. The full variable domain, in which reference TRBV7-7 and TRBJ2-2 provide the parts outside the CDR3, is GAGVSQSPRYKVTKRGQDVTLRCDPISSHATLYWYQQALGQGPEFLTYFNYEAQPDKSGLPSDRFSAERPEGSISTLTIQRTEQRDSAMYRCASSFGQNTGELFFGEGSRLTVL.

CDR3 amino acids: CASSLNGAGTEAFF. CDR3 nucleotide sequence: TGTGCCAGCAGCTTAAATGGGGCTGGTACAGAAGCTTTCTTT. The chain employs TRBV7-2 and TRBJ1-1, with D maybe TRBD1 (5 bases). Deletions cut 2 bases from V and 8 bases from J, with 15 bases between. Germline loops: CDR1 SGHTA, CDR2 FQGNSA. The CDR3 runs to 14 residues. The entire variable domain, with the rest obtained from reference TRBV7-2 and TRBJ1-1, is as follows: GAGVSQSPSNKVTEKGKDVELRCDPISGHTALYWYRQSLGQGLEFLIYFQGNSAPDKSGLPSDRFSAERTGGSVSTLTIQRTQQEDSAVYLCASSLNGAGTEAFFGQGTRLTVV.

The J gene is TRBJ2-5, the V gene TRBV7-2; 12 bases agree with TRBD2. Looked up from germline, CDR1 is SGHTA and CDR2 is FQGNSA. The CDR3 length is 16 residues. The ends lost 0 bases at V and 6 bases at J; junction bases unmatched: 5. The CDR3 DNA reads as TGTGCCAGCAGCTTAGCGACTAGCGGGAGTAAAAAGACCCAGTACTTC. Translation: CASSLATSGSKKTQYF. Complete variable domain (other parts from reference TRBV7-2 and TRBJ2-5): GAGVSQSPSNKVTEKGKDVELRCDPISGHTALYWYRQSLGQGLEFLIYFQGNSAPDKSGLPSDRFSAERTGGSVSTLTIQRTQQEDSAVYLCASSLATSGSKKTQYFGPGTRLLVL.